The 22 T cell receptor beta chains presented below share a single source sample, sequenced in a study of cytomegalovirus exposure and HLA in healthy donors. It was with 60 Vbeta and 13 Jbeta primers that the PCR ran. Sequencing used immunoSEQ multiplex PCR; TCRdb keeps in-frame clones, though not all of them. The profile shows under 150,000 clones, roughly 79% of them singletons. The sequenced sample consisted of PBMCs. All receptors derive from a woman aged 35 to 49 in good health and CMV-seronegative.

This clone was recorded only once. V usage is TRBV11-3 and J usage is TRBJ2-5; D possibly corresponds to TRBD2 (6 bases). The CDR3 length is 18 residues. Trimming took off 5 bases at V and 1 base at J, with 23 bases between the two ends. From germline, CDR1 is SGHNT and CDR2 YENEEA. The CDR3 loop is CASSLASGGLTRQETQYF. CDR3 DNA: TGTGCCAGCAGCCTAGCTAGTGGAGGGCTGACCCGCCAAGAGACCCAGTACTTC.

The chain couples TRBV5-1 to TRBJ2-3; TRBD2 agrees at 8 bases. The CDR3 loop spans 16 amino acids. CDR1 SGHRS and CDR2 YFSETQ come from the germline V gene. V was clipped by 3 bases and J by 0 bases; unmatched bases: 6. The CDR3 DNA follows: TGCGCCAGCAGCTCGGGAGGGGACTCTAGCACAGATACGCAGTATTTT. As protein: CASSSGGDSSTDTQYF.

The gene calls are TRBV28 and TRBJ2-5, with 8 bases lining up with TRBD2. Gene TRBJ2-7 matches the end of the DNA better, so the J call may be wrong. The CDR3 extends over 18 amino acids. Germline V gene sequence: CDR1 MDHEN, CDR2 SYDVKM. The CDR3 coding sequence is TGTGCCAGCAGTTTAGCGGCGGGAGGACTAGCTTTTTTCTACGAGCAGTACTTC. Translated: CASSLAAGGLAFFYEQYF.

Only one count was recorded for this clone. This sequence joins TRBV15 and TRBJ1-4; 7 nucleotides agree with TRBD1. From germline, CDR1 is LNHNV and CDR2 YYDKDF (reference sequence). This CDR3 comprises 14 residues. The V segment lost 8 bases and the J segment 3 bases; nucleotides outside the gene matches: 6. CDR3 loop: CATGPGQPNEKLFF. The CDR3 DNA sequence: TGTGCCACCGGACCGGGACAGCCTAATGAAAAACTGTTTTTT.

V gene TRBV30 combines with J gene TRBJ2-2; TRBD1 aligns across 8 bases. Per the germline V gene, CDR1 is GTSNPN and CDR2 is SVGIG (reference sequence). CDR3 length equals 14 residues. V shed 5 bases and J 1 base; nucleotides not matched to a gene: 3. CDR3 amino acids: CAWAGTGNTGELFF. CDR3 DNA sequence: TGTGCCTGGGCCGGGACAGGGAACACCGGGGAGCTGTTTTTT.

A remark on this clone: Mismatch with germline at one junction end may stem from a read error. Other DNA sequences in this sample translate to the same CDR3. This chain connects TRBV14 to TRBJ1-1; D is undetermined. CDR1 and CDR2 from the germline V gene are SGHDN and FVKESK. The CDR3 has 13 residues. CDR3 region: CASSPQAEGRAFF. In DNA, the CDR3 is TGCGCCAGCAGCCCTCAAGCGGAGGGTCGAGCTTTCTTT. Using reference TRBV14 and TRBJ1-1 for the parts outside the CDR3, the full variable domain is EAGVTQFPSHSVIEKGQTVTLRCDPISGHDNLYWYRRVMGKEIKFLLHFVKESKQDESGMPNNRFLAERTGGTYSTLKVQPAELEDSGVYFCASSPQAEGRAFFGQGTRLTVV.

The rearrangement uses TRBV7-2 and TRBJ2-7; 13 nucleotides line up with TRBD2. This CDR3 has 16 residues. The trim removed 3 bases at V and 6 bases at J, leaving 8 bases unmatched. The V gene's germline CDR1 is SGHTA and CDR2 FQGNSA. CDR3 in amino acids: CASSLTSGGPSREQYF. The CDR3, as DNA: TGTGCCAGCAGCTTGACTAGCGGGGGGCCTTCGCGCGAGCAGTACTTC.

The rearrangement links TRBV7-2 to TRBJ1-2, with TRBD1 as a possible D gene (5 bases). V shed 1 base and J shed 4 bases, with 7 bases lying between them. This CDR3 comprises 13 residues. Per the germline V gene, CDR1 is SGHTA and CDR2 is FQGNSA. CDR3 in amino acids: CASSLVDSYGYTF. The CDR3 nucleotides read TGTGCCAGCAGCTTAGTAGACAGCTATGGCTACACCTTC.

The chain carries TRBV2 and TRBJ1-1, with D possibly being TRBD1 (6 bases). The germline gives CDR1 SNHLY, CDR2 FYNNEI. V shed 8 bases and J shed 1 base, with 11 bases lying between them. The CDR3 consists of 13 residues. The DNA of the CDR3 is TGTGCCAGCTTCGAGACAGGGAACACTGAAGCTTTCTTT. Its translation: CASFETGNTEAFF.

The V and J genes are TRBV28 and TRBJ1-1, with D tentatively TRBD1 (5 bases). CDR3 length: 15 amino acids. Germline CDR1 and CDR2: MDHEN and SYDVKM. Trimming took 5 bases from V and 1 from J, leaving 14 bases between them. CDR3 region: CASSTPQGWNTEAFF. Written as DNA, the CDR3 is TGTGCCAGCAGTACCCCCCAGGGTTGGAACACTGAAGCTTTCTTT.

The V gene is TRBV29-1, the J gene TRBJ2-6, with D possibly matching TRBD2 (5 bases). V was pared by 2 bases and J by 1 base, with 12 bases between. Germline CDR1 is SQVTM and CDR2 is ANQGSEA. The CDR3 has 16 residues. The CDR3 spells CSVEHWSGSGANVLTF. In DNA, the CDR3 is TGCAGCGTTGAACACTGGTCGGGGTCTGGGGCCAACGTCCTGACTTTC.

The chain uses TRBV5-4 and TRBJ2-3, with D unclear. The germline CDR1 and CDR2 sequences are SGHNT and YYREEE (reference sequence). With 3 bases removed from V and 4 bases from J, the gap between germline ends came to 9 bases. CDR3 length: 13 amino acids. CDR3 region: CASSSQSSDTQYF. CDR3 DNA sequence: TGTGCCAGCAGCTCCCAGTCCTCAGATACGCAGTATTTT.

This chain connects TRBV13 to TRBJ2-5, with 11 positions matching TRBD1. The CDR3 runs to 16 residues. Germline lookup yields CDR1 PRHDT and CDR2 FYEKMQ (reference sequence). V lost 4 bases to trimming and J lost 5 bases; unmatched junction nucleotides: 9. The CDR3 nucleotides read TGTGCCAGCAGCTCCGGACAGGGGGCGCCGGTGGAGACCCAGTACTTC. Protein sequence: CASSSGQGAPVETQYF.

The rearrangement uses TRBV6-1 and TRBJ2-7, with D perhaps matching TRBD2 (7 bases). In germline, CDR1 is MNHNS, CDR2 SASEGT. The CDR3 consists of 14 residues. With 7 bases removed from V and 3 bases from J, the gap between germline ends came to 16 bases. CDR3 nucleotide sequence: TGTGCCAGCAACCGAGGGGGGGCTAACTACGAGCAGTACTTC. It yields the protein CASNRGGANYEQYF.

This chain links TRBV28 with TRBJ2-5; 7 bases are a match to TRBD1. J was trimmed by 4 bases and V by 6 bases; bases with no gene match: 8. Looked up from germline, CDR1 is MDHEN and CDR2 is SYDVKM. The CDR3 contains 14 residues. The CDR3 loop reads CASRYGAGGETQYF. The CDR3 region has the DNA TGTGCCAGCAGATATGGCGCAGGGGGAGAGACCCAGTACTTC.

The chain employs TRBV5-4 and TRBJ2-3, with TRBD2 identical over 9 bases. This CDR3 is 17 amino acids long. J lost 4 bases, V lost 4 bases, and 13 bases had no gene match. The germline V gene has CDR1 SGHNT and CDR2 YYREEE (reference sequence). CDR3 in DNA: TGTGCCAGCAGCAGGTCAAAGCGGGAGGAGTCGGCAGATACGCAGTATTTT. Translation: CASSRSKREESADTQYF.

The genes are TRBV7-3 and TRBJ2-7, with TRBD1 matching 7 bases. This CDR3 has 13 residues. Per germline, CDR1 SGHTA and CDR2 FQGTGA. V lost 5 bases, J lost 9 bases, and 10 bases stayed unmatched. The CDR3 spells CASSTRAGQAQYF. In DNA, the CDR3 is TGTGCCAGCAGCACCCGGGCAGGACAGGCGCAGTACTTC.

The chain combines TRBV19 with TRBJ2-2, with 8 bases matching TRBD2. With V trimmed by 3 bases and J by 5 bases, 5 bases remained unmatched. This CDR3 is built from 15 residues. Germline-derived CDR1 and CDR2 are LNHDA and SQIVND (reference sequence). CDR3 sequence: CASSIGRGGTGELFF. CDR3 coding DNA: TGTGCCAGTAGTATCGGGAGGGGCGGTACCGGGGAGCTGTTTTTT.

The CDR3 DNA reads TGTGCCAGCAGTTTCGTGGAGGGGTCCGGCACAGATACGCAGTATTTT. Translation gives CASSFVEGSGTDTQYF. The chain joins TRBV28 to TRBJ2-3; possibly TRBD2 for D (6 bases). V gave up 3 bases and J gave up 1 base, with 14 bases separating them. Germline-derived CDR1 and CDR2 are MDHEN and SYDVKM. The CDR3 sequence is 16 residues long.

This clone has just a few counts. This chain uses TRBV5-1 with TRBJ1-1; no definite D call. Trimming stripped 1 base from V and 1 base from J, with 11 bases between. The CDR3 is 15 amino acids. CDR1 and CDR2 from the germline V gene are SGHRS and YFSETQ. The chain's CDR3 is CASSLRPGANTEAFF. The CDR3 nucleotides read TGCGCCAGCAGCTTGAGGCCGGGAGCGAACACTGAAGCTTTCTTT. The full variable domain, its missing parts supplied by reference TRBV5-1 and TRBJ1-1, is KAGVTQTPRYLIKTRGQQVTLSCSPISGHRSVSWYQQTPGQGLQFLFEYFSETQRNKGNFPGRFSGRQFSNSRSEMNVSTLELGDSALYLCASSLRPGANTEAFFGQGTRLTVV.

The chain joins TRBV15 to TRBJ1-4, with TRBD1 matching over 7 bases. The CDR3 sequence is 15 residues long. V lost 4 bases and J lost 1; bases outside the gene matches: 3. Germline CDR1 LNHNV, CDR2 YYDKDF (reference sequence). CDR3 nucleotide sequence: TGTGCCACCAGCACCCGACAGGGAACTAATGAAAAACTGTTTTTT. This translates into CATSTRQGTNEKLFF.

With regard to this clone: At one of its ends the junction is not consistent with the germline gene, which may arise from a read error. This sample also contains other DNA sequences that code for the same CDR3. The V call is TRBV14, the J call TRBJ2-6; possibly TRBD1 for D (5 bases). The CDR3 is 13 residues long. From germline, CDR1 is SGHDN and CDR2 FVKESK. In nucleotides, the CDR3 is TGTGCCAGCAGTCAGACTGGGGCCAACGGCCTGACTTTC. Translated, it gives CASSQTGANGLTF. Full variable domain (outside the CDR3, taken from reference TRBV14 and TRBJ2-6): EAGVTQFPSHSVIEKGQTVTLRCDPISGHDNLYWYRRVMGKEIKFLLHFVKESKQDESGMPNNRFLAERTGGTYSTLKVQPAELEDSGVYFCASSQTGANGLTFGAGSRLTVL.